A single sample gave rise to the 24 T cell receptor beta chains below, sequenced in a study of T cells after posttransplantation cyclophosphamide. Repertoires were generated with immunoSEQ multiplex PCR, while TCRdb's copy carries only in-frame clones and drops some. The profile covers some 33,000 clones, with 90% to 95% appearing a single time and 0.1% taken by the ten largest. Cells defined as naive were viable CD3+CD4+ or CD3+CD8+ and CCR7+CD45RA+CD45RO-CD95-CD27+CD28+. Sequences were obtained from naive CD4+ T cells sorted from blood. The receptors come from a man aged 25 to 45 in good health and a related stem cell transplant donor.

The rearrangement uses TRBV29-1 and TRBJ2-5, with 15 bases identical to TRBD2. Germline V CDR1 and CDR2: SQVTM, ANQGSEA. J gave up 0 bases and V 6 bases, and 5 bases lay outside the gene matches. This CDR3 has 16 residues. CDR3 loop: CSVGGTSGGYQETQYF. CDR3 bases: TGCAGCGTAGGGGGGACTAGCGGGGGGTACCAAGAGACCCAGTACTTC.

The V call is TRBV9, the J call TRBJ1-1; 8 bases agree with TRBD1. The ends lost 3 bases at V and 4 bases at J; junction bases unmatched: 5. The CDR3 length is 14 residues. Germline V gene lookup returns CDR1 SGDLS and CDR2 YYNGEE. In DNA, the CDR3 is TGTGCCAGCAGCGAGACAGGGGTAGGCACTGAAGCTTTCTTT. Translation: CASSETGVGTEAFF.

The chain employs TRBV6-1 and TRBJ2-7; D remains unclear. The CDR3 contains 12 residues. CDR1 is MNHNS, CDR2 SASEGT, per germline. V lost 4 bases to trimming and J lost 0 bases, with 4 bases between them. In DNA, the CDR3 is TGTGCCAGCAGTGTTATCTCCTACGAGCAGTACTTC. Translated, it gives CASSVISYEQYF.

The V and J genes are TRBV7-3 and TRBJ2-5; no clear D gene. V dropped 0 bases and J dropped 5 bases, with 10 bases sitting between them. The CDR3 loop spans 14 amino acids. Germline V gene lookup returns CDR1 SGHTA and CDR2 FQGTGA. The CDR3 nucleotides read TGTGCCAGCAGCTTAACGGCCGAACCGGAGACCCAGTACTTC. Translating it yields CASSLTAEPETQYF.

The CDR3 spells CASSVATGGSQGTQYF. The DNA of the CDR3 is TGTGCCAGCAGCGTAGCTACAGGAGGGTCTCAGGGGACCCAGTACTTC. The chain is built from TRBV9 and TRBJ2-5; perhaps TRBD2 as D (6 bases). The germline V gene has CDR1 SGDLS and CDR2 YYNGEE. The CDR3 is 16 amino acids. Trimming cost V 0 bases and J 7 bases, with 19 bases left between them.

This chain uses TRBV19 with TRBJ2-5; D is perhaps TRBD2 (6 bases). The length of the CDR3 is 13 residues. Germline CDR1 LNHDA, CDR2 SQIVND (reference sequence). Trimming stripped 3 bases from V and 4 bases from J, with 9 bases between. The CDR3 reads CASSMGGGETQYF. CDR3 coding DNA: TGTGCCAGTAGTATGGGGGGTGGAGAGACCCAGTACTTC.

CDR3 in amino acids: CASSWRREWSTEAFF. The CDR3 DNA reads TGTGCCAGTAGTTGGCGGAGGGAATGGAGCACTGAAGCTTTCTTT. V usage is TRBV19 and J usage is TRBJ1-1; D call uncertain. CDR1 and CDR2 (germline): LNHDA, SQIVND (reference sequence). V dropped 5 bases and J dropped 4 bases, with 17 bases sitting between them. The CDR3 runs to 15 residues.

V and J are TRBV5-1 and TRBJ1-2; 7 bases line up with TRBD1. The germline CDR1 and CDR2 sequences are SGHRS and YFSETQ. With 5 bases clipped from V and 4 bases from J, the junction kept 8 bases outside the gene matches. CDR3 length: 14 amino acids. The CDR3 nucleotides are TGCGCCAGCAGACGACAGGGTGCTTCCTATGGCTACACCTTC. This codes for CASRRQGASYGYTF.

The J gene is TRBJ2-1, the V gene TRBV14; tentatively, D is TRBD1 (6 bases). Germline V gene sequence: CDR1 SGHDN, CDR2 FVKESK. This CDR3 region has 15 residues. V dropped 1 base and J dropped 7 bases, with 14 bases sitting between them. CDR3 protein: CASSQAHRALNEQFF. DNA for the CDR3: TGTGCCAGCAGCCAAGCCCACAGGGCCCTTAATGAGCAGTTCTTC.

V and J are TRBV9 and TRBJ2-7; 8 bases are a match to TRBD1. The germline CDR1 and CDR2 sequences are SGDLS and YYNGEE. Germline trimming cut 2 bases from V and 0 bases from J; bases unmatched to any gene: 4. CDR3 size: 15 residues. CDR3 amino acids: CASSVGTGLSYEQYF. DNA of the CDR3: TGTGCCAGCAGCGTCGGGACAGGTCTCTCCTACGAGCAGTACTTC.

This clone has only one observation. The chain has TRBV5-1 and TRBJ1-2, with a tentative D call TRBD1 (6 bases). CDR1 and CDR2 from the germline V gene are SGHRS and YFSETQ. The CDR3 is 15 amino acids. V lost 4 bases to trimming and J lost 6 bases, with 19 bases between them. The CDR3 bases are TGCGCCAGCAGCCCCTTGTACGGGGGGCCCAATGGCTACACCTTC. Its protein product is CASSPLYGGPNGYTF.

The chain uses TRBV7-9 and TRBJ2-2; TRBD1 aligns across 7 bases. CDR3 length: 17 residues. Germline trimming cut 1 base from V and 3 bases from J; bases unmatched to any gene: 8. CDR1 and CDR2 (germline): SEHNR, FQNEAQ (reference sequence). The CDR3 DNA is TGTGCCAGCAGCTTAGAAGCAGGGGGAAGAGACACCGGGGAGCTGTTTTTT. Translated, it gives CASSLEAGGRDTGELFF.

This clone was observed a handful of times. The CDR3 nucleotides read TGTGCCAGCAGTTGGGACAGGGTTTCACCCCTCCACTTT. Its translation is CASSWDRVSPLHF. The chain links TRBV6-5 to TRBJ1-6; 9 bases fit TRBD1. This CDR3 contains 13 residues. V gave up 4 bases and J gave up 9 bases; unmatched junction bases: 1. The V gene's germline CDR1 is MNHEY and CDR2 SVGAGI.

The chain uses TRBV19 and TRBJ1-5; TRBD1 agrees at 10 bases. The germline gives CDR1 LNHDA, CDR2 SQIVND (reference sequence). The CDR3 has 16 residues. V trimming: 5 bases; J trimming: 7 bases; junction bases outside the gene matches: 11. CDR3 in DNA: TGTGCCAGTAGTCCCCGACAGGGGGCTGTTGGGCAGCCCCAGCATTTT. Amino acid sequence: CASSPRQGAVGQPQHF.

This chain links TRBV2 with TRBJ2-7; D unresolved. V was clipped by 4 bases and J by 6 bases, with 16 bases between them. Germline V CDR1 and CDR2: SNHLY, FYNNEI. The CDR3 spans 14 residues. The CDR3 sequence: CASSVLAKSGEQYF. For the CDR3, the DNA is TGTGCCAGCAGTGTATTAGCTAAATCCGGCGAGCAGTACTTC.

The rearrangement joins TRBV6-5 to TRBJ1-5; 9 nucleotides match TRBD1. In germline, CDR1 is MNHEY, CDR2 SVGAGI. The CDR3 runs 13 residues. The trim removed 5 bases at V and 8 bases at J, leaving 4 bases unmatched. The CDR3 coding sequence is TGTGCCAGCAGTCGGACAGGGGAGAAGCCCCAGCATTTT. The encoded protein is CASSRTGEKPQHF.

The rearrangement joins TRBV7-2 to TRBJ1-1; D is uncertain. The V end was cut by 2 bases, the J end by 5 bases, with 9 bases between. CDR1 and CDR2 from the germline V gene are SGHTA and FQGNSA. This CDR3 spans 13 amino acids. CDR3 sequence (DNA): TGTGCCAGCAGCTTAAACCGCCGGACTGAAGCTTTCTTT. Amino acids: CASSLNRRTEAFF.

The V and J genes are TRBV7-3 and TRBJ2-6; 16 positions agree with TRBD2. The CDR3 extends over 20 amino acids. Trimming cost V 4 bases and J 2 bases; bases outside gene matches: 8. CDR1 is SGHTA, CDR2 FQGTGA, per germline. The chain's CDR3 is CASSSLGLAGGSPGANVLTF. The CDR3 DNA is TGTGCCAGCAGCTCCCTGGGACTAGCGGGGGGGAGTCCTGGGGCCAACGTCCTGACTTTC.

This chain connects TRBV9 to TRBJ1-1; D is undetermined. The germline V gene encodes CDR1 SGDLS and CDR2 YYNGEE. V lost 3 bases and J 3 bases, leaving 12 bases between the germline ends. The CDR3 covers 14 residues. The CDR3 nucleotides read TGTGCCAGCAGCGAGCACCTGAGGGACACTGAAGCTTTCTTT. It is translated as CASSEHLRDTEAFF.

The chain recombines TRBV7-6 with TRBJ2-7; 9 bases are shared with TRBD1. The germline gives CDR1 SGHVS, CDR2 FNYEAQ. This CDR3 comprises 14 residues. J gave up 6 bases and V 1 base, and 4 bases lay outside the gene matches. Here the CDR3 reads CASSLDGTGSEQYF. The CDR3 DNA sequence: TGTGCCAGCAGCTTAGACGGGACAGGGTCCGAGCAGTACTTC.

The CDR3 region is CSVGDRYYGYTF. The CDR3 region has the DNA TGCAGCGTTGGGGACAGGTACTATGGCTACACCTTC. This rearrangement joins TRBV29-1 to TRBJ1-2; TRBD1 aligns across 8 bases. Unmatched junction bases numbered 1, after V lost 4 bases and J lost 3 bases. CDR3 size: 12 residues. Germline CDR1 and CDR2: SQVTM and ANQGSEA.

This clone was detected once. DNA of the CDR3: TGTGCCAGCAGAGCTAGCGGGGAATACGAGCAGTACTTC. This encodes CASRASGEYEQYF. V and J are TRBV6-5 and TRBJ2-7, with 9 bases lining up with TRBD2. Germline values: CDR1 MNHEY, CDR2 SVGAGI. Unmatched junction bases numbered 4, after V lost 6 bases and J lost 4 bases. The length of the CDR3 is 13 residues.

The rearrangement uses TRBV11-2 and TRBJ1-2; no clear D gene. There are 13 residues in the CDR3. V dropped 2 bases and J dropped 7 bases, with 11 bases sitting between them. Germline assignment: CDR1 SGHAT and CDR2 FQNNGV. The DNA for the CDR3 is TGTGCCAGCAGCTTACGGAGGGAGGTTGGCTACACCTTC. Its protein is CASSLRREVGYTF.

This clone was counted a few times. This chain links TRBV5-1 with TRBJ2-2; D unclear. The germline gives CDR1 SGHRS, CDR2 YFSETQ. The V and J ends lost 1 base and 0 bases respectively, with 7 bases between them. This CDR3 contains 15 residues. CDR3 residues: CASSLLQANTGELFF. CDR3 nucleotide sequence: TGCGCCAGCAGCTTGTTGCAGGCGAACACCGGGGAGCTGTTTTTT.